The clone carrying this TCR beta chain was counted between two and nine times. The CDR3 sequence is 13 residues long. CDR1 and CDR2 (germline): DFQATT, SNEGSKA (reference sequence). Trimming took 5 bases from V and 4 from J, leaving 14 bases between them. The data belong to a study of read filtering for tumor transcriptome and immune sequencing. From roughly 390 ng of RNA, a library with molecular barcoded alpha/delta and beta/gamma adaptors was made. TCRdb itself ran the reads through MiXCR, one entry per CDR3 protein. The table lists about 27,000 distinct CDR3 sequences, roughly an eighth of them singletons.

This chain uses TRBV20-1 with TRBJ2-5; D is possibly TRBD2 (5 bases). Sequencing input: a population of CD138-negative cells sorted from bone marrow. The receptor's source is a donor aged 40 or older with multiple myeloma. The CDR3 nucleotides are TGCAGTGCTCGGGGTGGGGTTGGAGAGACCCAGTACTTC. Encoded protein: CSARGGVGETQYF.